This entry lists 21 T cell receptor beta chains sequenced from one sample in a study of shared clonotypes between healthy human individuals. Generated by immunoSEQ multiplex PCR, the TCRdb table keeps only in-frame clones and is missing some. The sample holds around 1.6 million clones, approximately 98% seen once. The material sequenced was naive CD4+ T cells sorted from blood. Described subset: CD45RA+ positively selected. These receptors originate from a young man in good health.

The chain carries TRBV11-1 and TRBJ1-3; perhaps TRBD1 as D (6 bases). The CDR3 totals 16 residues. Trimming took 2 bases from V and 1 from J, leaving 12 bases between them. Germline CDR1 is SGHAT and CDR2 is FQDESV (reference sequence). CDR3 sequence reads: CASSLFTGTSGNTIYF. As DNA, the CDR3 is TGTGCCAGCAGCTTATTCACAGGGACATCTGGAAACACCATATATTTT.

This sequence joins TRBV7-8 and TRBJ2-4, with D unclear. V was pared by 5 bases and J by 5 bases, with 10 bases between. Per germline, CDR1 SGHVS and CDR2 FQNEAQ. The CDR3 length is 13 residues. CDR3 region: CASSVGLENIQYF. The CDR3 DNA reads TGTGCCAGCAGCGTGGGTCTGGAAAACATTCAGTACTTC. Supplemented by reference TRBV7-8 and TRBJ2-4, the full variable domain reads GAGVSQSPRYKVAKRGQDVALRCDPISGHVSLFWYQQALGQGPEFLTYFQNEAQLDKSGLPSDRFFAERPEGSVSTLKIQRTQQEDSAVYLCASSVGLENIQYFGAGTRLSVL.

The V gene is TRBV27, the J gene TRBJ2-5, with 7 nucleotides matching TRBD2. Germline CDR1 is MNHEY and CDR2 is SMNVEV (reference sequence). The CDR3 has 17 amino acids. The V segment lost 5 bases and the J segment 1 base; nucleotides outside the gene matches: 13. The CDR3 protein is CASSPGGIGRPQETQYF. The CDR3 bases are TGTGCCAGCAGTCCCGGGGGGATTGGGCGGCCCCAAGAGACCCAGTACTTC.

The V gene is TRBV25-1, the J gene TRBJ2-6; TRBD1 matches 8 bases. From germline, CDR1 is MGHDK and CDR2 SYGVNS. After removal of 4 bases from V and 2 bases from J, the junction contained 10 bases not matched to a gene. The CDR3 consists of 18 residues. CDR3 nucleotide sequence: TGTGCCAGCAGTGGAGGCGACGACAGGGGAGCTGGGGCCAACGTCCTGACTTTC. It encodes CASSGGDDRGAGANVLTF.

This chain uses TRBV18 with TRBJ2-1, with D tentatively TRBD1 (5 bases). The V gene lost 3 bases and the J gene lost 8 bases, with 17 bases spanning the gap. The CDR3 covers 15 residues. Germline V gene lookup returns CDR1 KGHSH and CDR2 LQKENI. CDR3 in amino acids: CASSPISRARDEQFF. The CDR3 nucleotides read TGTGCCAGCTCACCGATCTCAAGGGCCAGGGATGAGCAGTTCTTC.

The V call is TRBV10-3, the J call TRBJ1-2; 7 nucleotides align to TRBD1. CDR3 length: 12 residues. Looked up from germline, CDR1 is ENHRY and CDR2 is SYGVKD. V shed 4 bases and J 4 bases; nucleotides not matched to a gene: 0. The CDR3 sequence is CAISGDSYGYTF. CDR3 DNA: TGTGCCATCAGTGGGGACAGCTATGGCTACACCTTC.

Concerning this clone: At one of its ends the junction is not consistent with the germline gene, which may arise from a read error. The V gene is TRBV6-5, the J gene TRBJ1-5; D is unclear. Germline CDR1 is MNHEY and CDR2 is SVGAGI. There are 14 residues in the CDR3. The CDR3 reads CASSNGQSTQPQHF. CDR3 sequence (DNA): TGTGCCAGCAGTAACGGTCAGAGCACTCAGCCCCAGCATTTT.

The V call is TRBV30, the J call TRBJ1-2; D possibly corresponds to TRBD1 (5 bases). From germline, CDR1 is GTSNPN and CDR2 SVGIG (reference sequence). The CDR3 sequence is 15 residues long. Trimming stripped 3 bases from V and 7 bases from J, with 21 bases between. The CDR3 reads CAWSLNLGDRRGYTF. CDR3 coding DNA: TGTGCCTGGAGCCTCAATCTTGGGGACCGCCGTGGCTACACCTTC.

V and J are TRBV20-1 and TRBJ1-5; D remains unclear. This CDR3 is built from 9 residues. Germline CDR1 reads DFQATT; CDR2 reads SNEGSKA (reference sequence). The V end was cut by 3 bases, the J end by 10 bases, with 4 bases between. CDR3 coding DNA: TGCAGTGCTAGTAACCCCCAGCATTTT. It codes for CSASNPQHF.

This clone was counted once. The chain is built from TRBV28 and TRBJ2-5; D perhaps matches TRBD2 (6 bases). CDR3 length: 15 residues. V lost 2 bases to trimming and J lost 5 bases, with 15 bases between them. From germline, CDR1 is MDHEN and CDR2 SYDVKM. This chain's CDR3 is CASSLRGPGGETQYF. CDR3 bases: TGTGCCAGCAGTTTAAGGGGACCTGGAGGGGAGACCCAGTACTTC.

The genes are TRBV6-1 and TRBJ1-2; TRBD1 agrees at 9 bases. V lost 4 bases, J lost 5 bases, and 2 bases stayed unmatched. From germline, CDR1 is MNHNS and CDR2 SASEGT. This CDR3 has 13 amino acids. The CDR3 DNA reads TGTGCCAGCAGTGTGGACAGGGGTTATGGCTACACCTTC. Translating it yields CASSVDRGYGYTF.

This clone was found once. The chain carries TRBV5-6 and TRBJ2-7; TRBD1 matches 7 bases. The CDR3 extends over 15 amino acids. The trim removed 0 bases at V and 4 bases at J, leaving 7 bases unmatched. Germline CDR1 SGHDT, CDR2 YYEEEE. The DNA for the CDR3 is TGTGCCAGCAGCTTGGCCCGACAGGGTGGTTACGAGCAGTACTTC. It yields the protein CASSLARQGGYEQYF.

V and J are TRBV28 and TRBJ2-7; D not resolved. Germline lookup yields CDR1 MDHEN and CDR2 SYDVKM. Trimming shortened V by 7 bases and J by 6 bases, and 13 bases separated the two germline ends. The CDR3 totals 12 residues. CDR3 residues: CASITAVGEQYF. The CDR3 DNA reads as TGTGCCAGCATAACAGCAGTGGGCGAGCAGTACTTC.

This chain connects TRBV14 to TRBJ2-3; possibly TRBD1 or TRBD2 for D (5 bases each). V lost 4 bases to trimming and J lost 3 bases, with 14 bases between them. This CDR3 has 15 amino acids. Per germline, CDR1 SGHDN and CDR2 FVKESK. The CDR3 spells CASSPNPGPTDTQYF. For the CDR3, the DNA is TGTGCCAGCAGCCCAAATCCGGGGCCTACAGATACGCAGTATTTT.

The chain links TRBV14 to TRBJ2-3; maybe TRBD1 (5 bases). Trimming stripped 0 bases from V and 2 bases from J, with 9 bases between. The CDR3 sequence is 15 residues long. CDR1 and CDR2 (germline): SGHDN, FVKESK. CDR3 in DNA: TGTGCCAGCAGCCAAGACAGGGTCTTCACAGATACGCAGTATTTT. It translates to CASSQDRVFTDTQYF.

The V gene is TRBV5-1, the J gene TRBJ2-3; TRBD1 agrees at 7 bases. After removal of 4 bases from V and 1 base from J, the junction contained 12 bases not matched to a gene. This CDR3 is built from 17 residues. The germline V gene encodes CDR1 SGHRS and CDR2 YFSETQ. CDR3 in DNA: TGCGCCAGCAGCCCCGAACCTACAGGGGCCGGCACAGATACGCAGTATTTT. Translating it yields CASSPEPTGAGTDTQYF.

V and J are TRBV2 and TRBJ2-2, with 7 bases identical to TRBD2. Germline assignment: CDR1 SNHLY and CDR2 FYNNEI. The trim removed 8 bases at V and 3 bases at J, leaving 12 bases unmatched. The CDR3 is 16 amino acids. CDR3: CASVSGPKDYTGELFF. CDR3 DNA: TGTGCCAGCGTTAGCGGGCCCAAAGATTACACCGGGGAGCTGTTTTTT.

V gene TRBV6-1 combines with J gene TRBJ2-5; 7 positions match TRBD2. V dropped 6 bases and J dropped 2; count of bases not matched to a gene: 3. CDR1 MNHNS and CDR2 SASEGT come from the germline V gene. The length of the CDR3 is 13 residues. The CDR3 here is CASRGGLQETQYF. The CDR3 nucleotides read TGTGCCAGCAGGGGGGGACTACAAGAGACCCAGTACTTC.

The chain has TRBV5-4 and TRBJ2-1; no definite D call. The CDR3 spans 15 residues. V was clipped by 7 bases and J by 6 bases, with 20 bases between them. CDR1 and CDR2 from the germline V gene are SGHNT and YYREEE (reference sequence). CDR3 protein: CASSSRSGLRNEQFF. CDR3 sequence (DNA): TGTGCCAGCTCATCACGTTCTGGTCTTCGCAATGAGCAGTTCTTC.

The chain recombines TRBV28 with TRBJ1-1; unclear D gene. This CDR3 has 12 amino acids. Germline V CDR1 and CDR2: MDHEN, SYDVKM. Between the trimmed V and J ends, which lost 10 bases and 1 base, there was a span of 10 bases. The CDR3 nucleotides read TGTGCCACCGTGCAACCGAACACTGAAGCTTTCTTT. Translated: CATVQPNTEAFF.

The chain links TRBV18 to TRBJ1-5, with TRBD1 as a possible D gene (6 bases). The CDR3 consists of 16 residues. The V end was cut by 5 bases, the J end by 4 bases, with 18 bases between. Germline-derived CDR1 and CDR2 are KGHSH and LQKENI. The CDR3 here is CASSKHRAENNQPQHF. Written as DNA, the CDR3 is TGTGCCAGCTCAAAGCACAGGGCTGAGAATAATCAGCCCCAGCATTTT.